What follows are 15 T cell receptor beta chains derived from one specimen sequenced in a study of blood T cells in healthy people across ages. The authors ran a second PCR of about 6 to 11 cycles using a sample-barcoded 5' primer and a J-beta primer mix. Each CDR3 protein is one row after TCRdb ran MiXCR on the 5' RACE reads. The data contain approximately 1.5 million distinct CDR3 sequences, around 40% of them singletons. Sequencing was done on a sample of blood. These receptors came from a woman aged 18-29 years in good health.

The chain combines TRBV5-6 with TRBJ1-2; D gene ambiguous. The germline CDR1 and CDR2 sequences are SGHDT and YYEEEE. Trimming removed 5 bases at V and 8 bases at J, with 16 bases between. The CDR3 totals 13 residues. CDR3 protein: CASSLQETTGYTF. CDR3 DNA: TGTGCCAGCAGTCTCCAGGAGACCACCGGCTACACCTTC.

The genes are TRBV15 and TRBJ2-3, with D possibly matching TRBD2 (5 bases). Deletions cut 0 bases from V and 4 bases from J, with 11 bases between. This CDR3 contains 15 residues. The germline gives CDR1 LNHNV, CDR2 YYDKDF (reference sequence). The CDR3 coding sequence is TGTGCCACCAGCAGAGAGACTATCCGGGCAGATACGCAGTATTTT. The encoded protein is CATSRETIRADTQYF. Variable domain in full (rest from reference TRBV15 and TRBJ2-3): DAMVIQNPRYQVTQFGKPVTLSCSQTLNHNVMYWYQQKSSQAPKLLFHYYDKDFNNEADTPDNFQSRRPNTSFCFLDIRSPGLGDTAMYLCATSRETIRADTQYFGPGTRLTVL.

V is TRBV15 and J is TRBJ2-5; D not resolved. The germline V and J ends were trimmed by 0 bases and 1 base, with 9 bases remaining between them. CDR1 and CDR2 (germline): LNHNV, YYDKDF (reference sequence). The CDR3 loop spans 15 amino acids. This CDR3 reads CATSRDQGIQETQYF. Here the CDR3 DNA reads TGTGCCACCAGCAGAGATCAAGGGATCCAAGAGACCCAGTACTTC. The full variable domain, its missing parts supplied by reference TRBV15 and TRBJ2-5, is DAMVIQNPRYQVTQFGKPVTLSCSQTLNHNVMYWYQQKSSQAPKLLFHYYDKDFNNEADTPDNFQSRRPNTSFCFLDIRSPGLGDTAMYLCATSRDQGIQETQYFGPGTRLLVL.

This clonotype was detected only a few times. The CDR3 region is CASSLGTGGTYNSPLHF. DNA for the CDR3: TGTGCCAGCAGCTTAGGGACAGGCGGCACCTATAATTCACCCCTCCACTTT. The V and J genes are TRBV7-2 and TRBJ1-6, with 7 bases fitting TRBD1. The CDR3 covers 17 residues. Looked up from germline, CDR1 is SGHTA and CDR2 is FQGNSA. The J segment lost 2 bases and the V segment lost 1 base, leaving 5 bases of the junction unmatched.

CDR3 in amino acids: CASSFPRTGENTEAFF. CDR3 nucleotides: TGTGCCAGCAGCTTTCCCCGGACAGGAGAGAACACTGAAGCTTTCTTT. V usage is TRBV7-9 and J usage is TRBJ1-1; 7 bases are shared with TRBD1. The trim removed 3 bases at V and 1 base at J, leaving 8 bases unmatched. This CDR3 comprises 16 residues. Germline V gene data show CDR1 as SEHNR and CDR2 as FQNEAQ (reference sequence).

CDR3 coding DNA: TGTGCCAGCAGTGGGTTTCCGGGGGGGTATCCCGGCCTCCACTTT. It encodes CASSGFPGGYPGLHF. This sequence joins TRBV6-1 and TRBJ1-6, with a possible D match to TRBD1 (5 bases). CDR1 is MNHNS, CDR2 SASEGT, per germline. The CDR3 sequence is 15 residues long. Trimming left V 4 bases short and J 15 bases short, with 22 bases between.

This clonotype has a handful of counts. V and J are TRBV30 and TRBJ2-7; D remains unclear. The CDR3 has 11 amino acids. Trimming left V 2 bases short and J 3 bases short, with 5 bases between. The germline V gene has CDR1 GTSNPN and CDR2 SVGIG (reference sequence). The CDR3 DNA follows: TGTGCCTGGAGTTCTGGCTACGAGCAGTACTTC. Amino acids: CAWSSGYEQYF.

This clonotype was counted at least ten times. V is TRBV12-3 or TRBV12-4 and J is TRBJ2-3, with D possibly TRBD2 on 5 matching bases. CDR3 length: 14 amino acids. V lost 6 bases to trimming and J lost 3 bases, with 13 bases between them. The CDR3 loop reads CASSFGRGTDTQYF. Written as DNA, the CDR3 is TGTGCCAGCAGCTTTGGTCGGGGAACAGATACGCAGTATTTT.

This clonotype has just one count. This chain connects TRBV20-1 to TRBJ1-2, with a weak D call TRBD1 (6 bases). From germline, CDR1 is DFQATT and CDR2 SNEGSKA (reference sequence). V was trimmed by 6 bases and J by 5 bases, leaving 10 bases between them. The CDR3 length is 11 residues. The CDR3 DNA reads as TGCAGTGCGGAAAGGGGGTATGGCTACACCTTC. Translated, it gives CSAERGYGYTF.

The DNA for the CDR3 is TGTGCCAGCAGCTTAGATCAATCCCACGAGCAGTACTTC. Translation: CASSLDQSHEQYF. J is TRBJ2-5 and V is TRBV7-9; the D is unclear. The J call is in doubt because the DNA end fits TRBJ2-7 better. The CDR3 is made up of 13 amino acids. Germline V gives CDR1 SEHNR, CDR2 FQNEAQ (reference sequence).

This clonotype was detected a few times. The rearrangement uses TRBV12-3 or TRBV12-4 and TRBJ2-1, with D uncertain. The V end lost 6 bases, the J end lost 7 bases, and 10 bases lay between the germline ends. This CDR3 is built from 12 residues. This CDR3 is CASRNTNNEQFF. The CDR3, as DNA: TGTGCCAGCAGAAATACTAATAATGAGCAGTTCTTC.

This clonotype was recorded many times. The chain employs TRBV20-1 and TRBJ2-1, with TRBD2 matching over 9 bases. There are 15 residues in the CDR3. The V gene end was trimmed by 0 bases and the J gene end by 2 bases; junction bases not matched to a gene: 2. Germline CDR1 reads DFQATT; CDR2 reads SNEGSKA (reference sequence). CDR3 sequence reads: CSARDSGSPYNEQFF. Here the CDR3 DNA reads TGCAGTGCTAGAGATAGCGGGAGCCCCTACAATGAGCAGTTCTTC.

The gene calls are TRBV6-6 and TRBJ1-1; a weak D match, TRBD1 (5 bases). The CDR3 spans 10 residues. Germline loops: CDR1 MNHNY, CDR2 SVGAGI (reference sequence). V lost 7 bases and J lost 8, with 8 bases in between. DNA for the CDR3: TGTGCCAGCAAGGACATCGAAGCTTTCTTT. This sequence encodes CASKDIEAFF.

The chain couples TRBV25-1 to TRBJ2-3, with 7 nucleotides matching TRBD2. This CDR3 spans 13 amino acids. The trim removed 5 bases at V and 9 bases at J, leaving 8 bases unmatched. Per the germline V gene, CDR1 is MGHDK and CDR2 is SYGVNS. CDR3: CASSPDWRETQYF. In nucleotides, the CDR3 is TGTGCCAGCAGTCCTGACTGGCGGGAGACGCAGTATTTT.

This clonotype was detected only once. CDR3: CASSLGGARGRTDTQYF. The CDR3 bases are TGTGCCAGCAGTTTAGGGGGCGCCAGAGGTAGGACAGATACGCAGTATTTT. The chain has TRBV12-3 or TRBV12-4 and TRBJ2-3, with a possible D match to TRBD1 (5 bases). V dropped 1 base and J dropped 3 bases, with 17 bases sitting between them. The CDR3 consists of 17 residues.